The 9 T cell receptor beta chains below were found in one sample sequenced in a study of cytomegalovirus exposure and HLA in healthy donors. Amplification used 60 Vbeta primers and 13 Jbeta primers. Assay: immunoSEQ multiplex PCR; the TCRdb copy retains only in-frame clones and omits some. The data hold approximately 240,000 clones, with roughly 91% observed a single time. Sequenced: PBMCs. The receptors stem from a woman aged 18-29 years in good health and CMV-seronegative.

This clone was recorded once. The rearrangement links TRBV6-5 to TRBJ2-7, with 10 bases identical to TRBD2. The germline V gene encodes CDR1 MNHEY and CDR2 SVGAGI. The ends lost 5 bases at V and 0 bases at J; junction bases unmatched: 4. The CDR3 is 15 amino acids. The CDR3 loop reads CASSPLAGVSYEQYF. CDR3 nucleotides: TGTGCCAGCAGTCCGCTAGCGGGGGTCTCCTACGAGCAGTACTTC.

The J gene is TRBJ2-6, the V gene TRBV7-3; weak D call: TRBD2 (6 bases). The CDR3 length is 15 residues. The germline V gene has CDR1 SGHTA and CDR2 FQGTGA. The V end lost 1 base, the J end lost 5 bases, and 9 bases lay between the germline ends. The CDR3 protein is CASSLRGGWANVLTF. The DNA for the CDR3 is TGTGCCAGCAGCTTAAGGGGAGGCTGGGCCAACGTCCTGACTTTC.

This chain links TRBV19 with TRBJ2-7, with D possibly TRBD1 on 5 matching bases. Trimming cost V 11 bases and J 6 bases, with 20 bases left between them. The CDR3 extends over 13 amino acids. CDR1 and CDR2 from the germline V gene are LNHDA and SQIVND (reference sequence). CDR3 sequence (DNA): TGTGCCCCTCTGCAGGGCCCCGTCACCGAGCAGTACTTC. Protein: CAPLQGPVTEQYF.

The chain employs TRBV7-9 and TRBJ2-5; D is perhaps TRBD2 (5 bases). Deletions cut 5 bases from V and 3 bases from J, with 19 bases between. The CDR3 is made up of 16 amino acids. The germline CDR1 and CDR2 sequences are SEHNR and FQNEAQ (reference sequence). CDR3 bases: TGTGCCAGCAGCCCCCTTGTGAGGGTAGGGAAAGAGACCCAGTACTTC. It is translated as CASSPLVRVGKETQYF.

The J gene is TRBJ2-3, the V gene TRBV5-1, with TRBD2 as a possible D gene (5 bases). The ends were cut back, 3 bases at V and 6 bases at J, with 23 bases in the middle. Germline CDR1 and CDR2: SGHRS and YFSETQ. This CDR3 region has 17 residues. The CDR3 protein is CASSCPVGAARWDTQYF. The CDR3 coding sequence is TGCGCCAGCAGCTGCCCGGTGGGAGCGGCGAGGTGGGATACGCAGTATTTT.

The chain links TRBV11-2 to TRBJ1-2, with D unclear. The germline V and J ends were trimmed by 0 bases and 8 bases, with 16 bases remaining between them. The germline gives CDR1 SGHAT, CDR2 FQNNGV. The CDR3 sequence is 15 residues long. The DNA for the CDR3 is TGTGCCAGCAGCTTAGATTGGGAGGACCCGAGGGGCTACACCTTC. It codes for CASSLDWEDPRGYTF. Drawing the rest from reference TRBV11-2 and TRBJ1-2, the complete variable domain is EAGVAQSPRYKIIEKRQSVAFWCNPISGHATLYWYQQILGQGPKLLIQFQNNGVVDDSQLPKDRFSAERLKGVDSTLKIQPAKLEDSAVYLCASSLDWEDPRGYTFGSGTRLTVV.

The genes are TRBV6-1 and TRBJ1-1, with TRBD1 identical over 11 bases. The V segment lost 5 bases and the J segment 3 bases; nucleotides outside the gene matches: 14. This CDR3 spans 18 amino acids. CDR1 is MNHNS, CDR2 SASEGT, per germline. The CDR3 spells CASSKGTGGDKRYTEAFF. For the CDR3, the DNA is TGTGCCAGCAGTAAAGGGACAGGGGGAGATAAGAGGTACACTGAAGCTTTCTTT.

The chain couples TRBV7-6 to TRBJ2-3, with TRBD1 identical over 7 bases. This CDR3 is built from 17 residues. The ends lost 2 bases at V and 0 bases at J; junction bases unmatched: 8. Germline-derived CDR1 and CDR2 are SGHVS and FNYEAQ. CDR3 DNA sequence: TGTGCCAGCAGCTTAATTCAGGGGGAGTGGAGCACAGATACGCAGTATTTT. Its translation: CASSLIQGEWSTDTQYF.

This chain connects TRBV4-3 to TRBJ2-1; TRBD2 matches 7 bases. The CDR3 extends over 17 amino acids. Germline V CDR1 and CDR2: LGHNA, YSLEER. V was pared by 1 base and J by 1 base, with 7 bases of the junction left unmatched. CDR3 in amino acids: CASSQGLLSGSYNEQFF. The CDR3 nucleotides read TGCGCCAGCAGCCAAGGTCTCCTTAGCGGGTCCTACAATGAGCAGTTCTTC.